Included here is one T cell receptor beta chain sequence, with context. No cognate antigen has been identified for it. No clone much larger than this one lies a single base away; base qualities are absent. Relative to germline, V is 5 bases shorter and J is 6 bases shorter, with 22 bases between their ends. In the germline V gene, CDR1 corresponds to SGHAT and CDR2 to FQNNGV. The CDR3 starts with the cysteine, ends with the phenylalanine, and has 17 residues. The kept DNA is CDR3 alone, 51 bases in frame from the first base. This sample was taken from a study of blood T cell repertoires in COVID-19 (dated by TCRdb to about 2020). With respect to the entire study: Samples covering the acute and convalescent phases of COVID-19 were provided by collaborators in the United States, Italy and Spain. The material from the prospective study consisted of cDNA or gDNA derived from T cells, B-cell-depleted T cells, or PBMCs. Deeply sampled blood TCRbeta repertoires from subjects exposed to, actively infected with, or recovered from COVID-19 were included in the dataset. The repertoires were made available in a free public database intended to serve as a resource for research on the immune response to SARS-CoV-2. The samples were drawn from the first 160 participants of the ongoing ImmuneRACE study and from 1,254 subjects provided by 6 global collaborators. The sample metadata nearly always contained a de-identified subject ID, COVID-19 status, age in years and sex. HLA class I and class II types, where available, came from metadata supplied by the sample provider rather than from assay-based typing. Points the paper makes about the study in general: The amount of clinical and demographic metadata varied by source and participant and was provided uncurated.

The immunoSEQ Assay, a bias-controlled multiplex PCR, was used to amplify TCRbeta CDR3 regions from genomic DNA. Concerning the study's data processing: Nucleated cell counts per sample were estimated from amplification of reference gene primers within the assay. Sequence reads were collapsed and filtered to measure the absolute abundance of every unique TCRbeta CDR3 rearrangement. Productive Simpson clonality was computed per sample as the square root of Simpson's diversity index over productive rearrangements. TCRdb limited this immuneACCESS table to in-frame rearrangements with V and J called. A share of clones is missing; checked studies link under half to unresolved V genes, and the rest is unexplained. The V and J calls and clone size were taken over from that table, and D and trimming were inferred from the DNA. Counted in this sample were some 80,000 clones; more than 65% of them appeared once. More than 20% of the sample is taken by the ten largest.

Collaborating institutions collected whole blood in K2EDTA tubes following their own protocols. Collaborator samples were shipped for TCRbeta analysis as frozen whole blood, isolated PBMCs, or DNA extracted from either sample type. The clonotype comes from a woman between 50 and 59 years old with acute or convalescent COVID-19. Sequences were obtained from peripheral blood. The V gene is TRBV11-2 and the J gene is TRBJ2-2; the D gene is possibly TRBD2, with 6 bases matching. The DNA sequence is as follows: TGTGCCAGCAGCCTAGTTCCATCTCTAGCGAGGCCCGGGGAGCTGTTTTTT. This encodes CASSLVPSLARPGELFF.